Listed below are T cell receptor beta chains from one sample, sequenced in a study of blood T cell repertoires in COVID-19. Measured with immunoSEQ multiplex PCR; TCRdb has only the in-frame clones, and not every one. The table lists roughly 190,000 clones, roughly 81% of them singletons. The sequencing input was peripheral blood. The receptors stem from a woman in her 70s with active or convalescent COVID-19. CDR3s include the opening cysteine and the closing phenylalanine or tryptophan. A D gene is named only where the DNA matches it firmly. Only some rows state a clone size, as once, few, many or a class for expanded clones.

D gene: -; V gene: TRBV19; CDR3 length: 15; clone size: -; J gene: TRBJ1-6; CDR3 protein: CASSKDYSYNSPLHF; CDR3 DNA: TGTGCCAGTAGTAAGGACTACTCCTATAATTCACCCCTCCACTTT
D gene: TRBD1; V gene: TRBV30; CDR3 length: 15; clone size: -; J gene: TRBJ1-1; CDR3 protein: CAWSAWDRLNTEAFF; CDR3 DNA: TGTGCCTGGAGTGCGTGGGACAGGCTGAACACTGAAGCTTTCTTT
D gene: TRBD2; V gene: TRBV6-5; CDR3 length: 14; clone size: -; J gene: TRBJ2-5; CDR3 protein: CASTLRERGQTQYF; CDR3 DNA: TGTGCCAGCACCTTGAGGGAGCGGGGACAGACCCAGTACTTC
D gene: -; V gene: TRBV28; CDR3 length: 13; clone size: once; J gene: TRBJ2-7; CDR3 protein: CASGSVRSYEQYF; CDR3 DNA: TGTGCCAGCGGCTCAGTTCGCTCCTACGAGCAGTACTTC
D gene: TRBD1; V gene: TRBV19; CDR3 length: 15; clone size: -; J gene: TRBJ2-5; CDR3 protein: CASSTTGTPGWTQYF; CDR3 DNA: TGTGCCAGTAGTACGACAGGGACCCCGGGTTGGACCCAGTACTTC
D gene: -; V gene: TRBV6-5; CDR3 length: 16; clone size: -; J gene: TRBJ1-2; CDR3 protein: CASSYRFFGGSDGYTF; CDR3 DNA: TGTGCCAGCAGTTACCGTTTCTTTGGGGGCTCCGACGGCTACACCTTC
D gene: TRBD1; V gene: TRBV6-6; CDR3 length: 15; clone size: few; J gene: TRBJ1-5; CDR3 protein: CASSQGQGRFQPQHF; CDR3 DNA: TGTGCCAGCAGCCAAGGACAGGGAAGATTTCAGCCCCAGCATTTT
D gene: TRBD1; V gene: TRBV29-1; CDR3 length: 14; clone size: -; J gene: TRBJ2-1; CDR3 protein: CSVEAGTGSNEQFF; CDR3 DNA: TGCAGCGTTGAAGCCGGGACAGGGAGCAATGAGCAGTTCTTC
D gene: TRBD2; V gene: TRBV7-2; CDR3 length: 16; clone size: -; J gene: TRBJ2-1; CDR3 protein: CASSLVGGRVYNEQFF; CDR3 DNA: TGTGCCAGCAGCTTAGTCGGCGGGAGGGTCTACAATGAGCAGTTCTTC
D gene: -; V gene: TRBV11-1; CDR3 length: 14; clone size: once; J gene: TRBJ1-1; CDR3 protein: CASSRAGAGTEAFF; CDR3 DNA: TGTGCCAGCAGCCGCGCGGGGGCAGGGACTGAAGCTTTCTTT
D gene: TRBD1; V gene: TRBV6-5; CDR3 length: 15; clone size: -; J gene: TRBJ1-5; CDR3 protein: CASSYDRERGQPQHF; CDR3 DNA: TGTGCCAGCAGTTACGACAGGGAGAGGGGTCAGCCCCAGCATTTT
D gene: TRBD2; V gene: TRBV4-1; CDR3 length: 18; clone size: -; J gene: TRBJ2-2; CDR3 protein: CASSRRFGLAGAYGELFF; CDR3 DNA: TGCGCCAGCAGCCGGAGATTCGGGCTAGCGGGAGCCTACGGGGAGCTGTTTTTT
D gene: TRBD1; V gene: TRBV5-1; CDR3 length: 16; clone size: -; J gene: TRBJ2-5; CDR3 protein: CASSFGTGIRQETQYF; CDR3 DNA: TGCGCCAGCAGCTTTGGGACAGGGATACGCCAAGAGACCCAGTACTTC
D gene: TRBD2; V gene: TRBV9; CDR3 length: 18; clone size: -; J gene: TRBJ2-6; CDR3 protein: CASSKTGGIGSGANVLTF; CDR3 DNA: TGTGCCAGCAGCAAAACGGGGGGTATTGGCTCTGGGGCCAACGTCCTGACTTTC
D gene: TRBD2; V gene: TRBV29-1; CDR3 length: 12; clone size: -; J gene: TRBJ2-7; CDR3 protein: CSVSSGSYEQYF; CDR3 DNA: TGCAGCGTCAGTAGCGGGAGCTACGAGCAGTACTTC
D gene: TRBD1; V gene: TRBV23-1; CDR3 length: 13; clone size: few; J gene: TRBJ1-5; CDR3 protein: CASSQFPGTGQHF; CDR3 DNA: TGCGCCAGCAGTCAATTTCCCGGGACAGGCCAGCATTTT
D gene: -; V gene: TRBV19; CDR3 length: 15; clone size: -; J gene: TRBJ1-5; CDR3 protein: CASSLREARRQPQHF; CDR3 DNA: TGTGCCAGTAGTCTGAGGGAGGCCCGCAGACAGCCCCAGCATTTT
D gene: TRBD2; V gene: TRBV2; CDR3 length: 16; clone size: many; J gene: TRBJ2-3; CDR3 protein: CASSIFSGRAGDTQYF; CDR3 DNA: TGTGCCAGTTCAATTTTTAGCGGGAGGGCCGGGGATACGCAGTATTTT
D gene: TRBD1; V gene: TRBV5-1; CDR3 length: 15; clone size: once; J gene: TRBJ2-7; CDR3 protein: CASSLGQGPSREQYF; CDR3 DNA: TGCGCCAGCAGCTTAGGACAGGGCCCCTCTCGGGAGCAGTACTTC
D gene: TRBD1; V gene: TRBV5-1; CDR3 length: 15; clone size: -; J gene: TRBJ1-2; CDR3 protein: CASSLTTGGHYGYTF; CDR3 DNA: TGCGCCAGCAGCTTGACGACAGGGGGTCACTATGGCTACACCTTC
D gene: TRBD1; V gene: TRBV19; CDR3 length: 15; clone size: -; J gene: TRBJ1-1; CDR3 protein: CASNRQGAADTEAFF; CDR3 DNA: TGTGCCAGTAACCGCCAGGGGGCAGCTGACACTGAAGCTTTCTTT
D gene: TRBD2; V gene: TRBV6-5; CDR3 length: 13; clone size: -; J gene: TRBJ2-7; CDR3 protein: CASTLGLAYEQYF; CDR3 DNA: TGTGCCAGCACCTTAGGACTAGCCTACGAGCAGTACTTC
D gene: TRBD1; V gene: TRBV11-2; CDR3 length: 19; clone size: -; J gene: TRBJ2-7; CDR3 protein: CASSRAGQGRRGLTYEQYF; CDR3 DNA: TGTGCCAGCAGCCGGGCAGGACAGGGTAGAAGAGGGCTAACCTACGAGCAGTACTTC
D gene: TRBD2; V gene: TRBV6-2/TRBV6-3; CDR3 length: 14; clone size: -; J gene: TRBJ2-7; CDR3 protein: CASSRGGRAYEQYF; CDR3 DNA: TGTGCCAGCAGTAGGGGAGGGCGGGCCTACGAGCAGTACTTC
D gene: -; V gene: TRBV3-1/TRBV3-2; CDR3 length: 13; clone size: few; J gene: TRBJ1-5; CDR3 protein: CASSVGDYQPQHF; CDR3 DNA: TGTGCCAGCAGCGTAGGGGATTATCAGCCCCAGCATTTT
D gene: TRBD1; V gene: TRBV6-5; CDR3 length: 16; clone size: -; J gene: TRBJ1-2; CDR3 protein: CASSYRGRGPGRGYTF; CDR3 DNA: TGTGCCAGCAGTTACAGGGGCAGGGGGCCCGGGCGTGGCTACACCTTC